This T cell receptor beta chain came from a study of response to subunit inactivated influenza vaccine. This CDR3 is 13 amino acids long. V was clipped by 7 bases and J by 2 bases; unmatched bases: 3. Per the germline V gene, CDR1 is SGHVS and CDR2 is FQNEAQ. TCRdb analysed the RT-PCR reads with MiXCR anew, one entry per CDR3 protein. The sample has about 190,000 distinct CDR3 sequences; around an eighth are singletons. This clonotype was detected a few times. Material: CD8+ T cells sorted from PBMCs, obtained 4 to 6 days after vaccination. J is TRBJ2-5 and V is TRBV7-8; 8 positions match TRBD1. The clonotype originates from a man aged 50-59 years who received an inactivated influenza vaccine. The CDR3 region has the DNA TGTGCCAGCAAAACAGGGGGTCAAGAGACCCAGTACTTC. Its translation is CASKTGGQETQYF.